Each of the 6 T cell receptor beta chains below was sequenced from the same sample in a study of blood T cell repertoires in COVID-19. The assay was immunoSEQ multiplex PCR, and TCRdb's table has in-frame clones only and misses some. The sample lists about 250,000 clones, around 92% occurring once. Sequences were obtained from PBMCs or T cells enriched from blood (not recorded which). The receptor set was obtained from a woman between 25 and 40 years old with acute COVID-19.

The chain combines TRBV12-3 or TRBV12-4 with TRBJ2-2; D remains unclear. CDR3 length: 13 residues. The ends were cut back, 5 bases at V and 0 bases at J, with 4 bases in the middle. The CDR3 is CASSKPNTGELFF. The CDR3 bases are TGTGCCAGCAGTAAGCCGAACACCGGGGAGCTGTTTTTT.

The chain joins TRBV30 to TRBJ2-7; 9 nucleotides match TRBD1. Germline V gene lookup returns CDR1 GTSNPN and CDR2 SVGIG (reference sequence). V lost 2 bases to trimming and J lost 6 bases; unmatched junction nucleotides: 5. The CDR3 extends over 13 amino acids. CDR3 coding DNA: TGTGCCTGGAGTTCCGGGACAGGGAGCGAGCAGTACTTC. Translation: CAWSSGTGSEQYF.

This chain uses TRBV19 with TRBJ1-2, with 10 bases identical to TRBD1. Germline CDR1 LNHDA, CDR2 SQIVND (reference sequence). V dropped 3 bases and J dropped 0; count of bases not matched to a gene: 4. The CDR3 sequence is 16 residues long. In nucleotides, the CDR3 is TGTGCCAGTAGTATGGGACAGGGGATCCCTAACTATGGCTACACCTTC. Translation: CASSMGQGIPNYGYTF.

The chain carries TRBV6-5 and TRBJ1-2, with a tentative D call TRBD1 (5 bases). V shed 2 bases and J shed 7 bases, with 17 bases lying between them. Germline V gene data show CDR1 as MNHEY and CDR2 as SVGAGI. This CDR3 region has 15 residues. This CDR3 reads CASSYRGGEASGYTF. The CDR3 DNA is TGTGCCAGCAGTTACCGGGGAGGGGAGGCGTCTGGCTACACCTTC.

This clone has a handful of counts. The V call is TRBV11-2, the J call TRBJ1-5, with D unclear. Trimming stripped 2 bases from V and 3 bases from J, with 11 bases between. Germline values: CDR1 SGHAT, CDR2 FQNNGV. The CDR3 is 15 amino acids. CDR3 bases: TGTGCCAGCAGCTTATCGGGGAATGACAATCAGCCCCAGCATTTT. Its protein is CASSLSGNDNQPQHF.

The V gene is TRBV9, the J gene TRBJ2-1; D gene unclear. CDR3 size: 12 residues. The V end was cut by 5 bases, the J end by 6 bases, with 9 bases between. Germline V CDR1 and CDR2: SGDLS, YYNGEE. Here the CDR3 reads CASSSSVNEQFF. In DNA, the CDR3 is TGTGCCAGCAGTTCGTCGGTCAATGAGCAGTTCTTC.